This T cell receptor (beta chain) comes out of a study of T-cell reconstitution after alpha-beta-depleted transplantation in children. Study observations and caveats: Certain patients had high TCRbeta diversity at day 60, and it came from recipient T cells and thymic progenitors that survived. Hyperexpanded clones declined; after one year, newly produced T cells mostly supplied diversity. Reports say that about two months after transplant, the alpha-beta T cells came out of several hundred graft clones that had expanded.

This clonotype was counted at least ten times. What it recognizes is unknown. A TCRbeta library incorporating unique molecular identifiers was prepared. Each CDR3 protein gets one entry after TCRdb re-called the PCR reads with MiXCR. Here the sample spans a few hundred thousand distinct CDR3 sequences, over 9.5% being singletons. The source material was PBMCs, sampled before TCRalphabeta/CD19-depleted stem cell transplant. This sequence originates from a boy in the first two years of life with acute myeloid leukemia, due to receive a stem cell transplant.

This chain's CDR3 is CASSVGTGETGYTF. CDR3 coding DNA: TGTGCCAGCAGCGTAGGGACAGGGGAAACTGGCTACACCTTC. The gene calls are TRBV9 and TRBJ1-2, with 9 bases aligning to TRBD1. CDR1 is SGDLS and CDR2 is YYNGEE in the germline V gene. The V segment lost 0 bases and the J segment 7 bases; nucleotides outside the gene matches: 4. This CDR3 has 14 residues.